These T cell receptor beta chains were read from a single sample in a study of cytomegalovirus exposure and HLA in healthy donors. TCRdb's table, derived via immunoSEQ multiplex PCR, lists solely in-frame clones and lacks some. Counted here are 90,000 to 100,000 clones, less than 80% occurring once; the ten biggest clones make up 2%. Material for sequencing was PBMCs. Every receptor here comes from a middle-aged man in good health and CMV-seronegative. CDR3s include the opening cysteine and the closing phenylalanine or tryptophan.

J: TRBJ2-5; V: TRBV28; CDR3: CASYLGQGAGKTQYF
J: TRBJ2-2; V: TRBV28; CDR3: CASSLTTNTGELFF
J: TRBJ1-1; V: TRBV18; CDR3: CASSPEVWSTEAFF
J: TRBJ2-2; V: TRBV7-8; CDR3: CASRPPGLASGELFF
J: TRBJ2-3; V: TRBV10-3; CDR3: CAISESRGTGTDTQYF
J: TRBJ2-1; V: TRBV6-4; CDR3: CASSVRLAGSYNEQFF
J: TRBJ2-2; V: TRBV2; CDR3: CASSESKTNTGELFF
J: TRBJ1-1; V: TRBV7-2; CDR3: CASSPRWGGEAFF
J: TRBJ2-1; V: TRBV6-5; CDR3: CASSLRQGFYNEQFF
J: TRBJ1-2; V: TRBV5-1; CDR3: CASSLAGGSDGYTF
J: TRBJ1-1; V: TRBV6-1; CDR3: CASRGTVSTEAFF